A selection of T cell receptor beta chains follows, all from one sample in a study of patients and donors after allogeneic stem cell transplantation. TCRdb reanalysed the RT-PCR reads using MiXCR and keeps one entry per CDR3 protein. The sample gives roughly 940,000 distinct CDR3 sequences, more than 15% of which show up once; roughly 6% is in the top ten. Source material: blood, either unsorted or a sorted T cell fraction (not recorded which). These receptors originate from a human donor who was either an allogeneic HSCT recipient or a stem cell or donor lymphocyte infusion donor (not recorded which). It is not recorded whose cells these are; they may come from a transplant donor. Both conserved end residues are part of each CDR3. D genes are given only for firm matches. The size entry is marked missing in some rows and otherwise reads once, few, many or a size class.

clone_size	j_call	d_call	v_call	cdr3_nt	cdr3_aa
-	TRBJ1-2	TRBD1	TRBV2	TGTGCCAGCAGTCTGGAAGGGGGCATCTCCTATGGCTACACCTTC	CASSLEGGISYGYTF
few	TRBJ2-3	-	TRBV14	TGTGCCAGCAGCCAAGATCCGGATGGGTGGGATACGCAGTATTTT	CASSQDPDGWDTQYF
medium-sized	TRBJ2-7	TRBD1	TRBV6-5	TGTGCCAGCAGTTACAGGACAGGCGAGCAGTACTTC	CASSYRTGEQYF
-	TRBJ1-2	-	TRBV24-1	TGTGCCACCAGTGACCCGGGGGTCGGTCTTTATGGCTACACCTTC	CATSDPGVGLYGYTF
few	TRBJ2-7	TRBD1	TRBV5-1	TGCGCCAGCAGCGCCACCGGGACAGTCAAAAACGAGCAGTACTTC	CASSATGTVKNEQYF
-	TRBJ2-3	-	TRBV19	TGTGCCAGTAGGGAAGAGGCTGTAGGGCAAGATACGCAGTATTTT	CASREEAVGQDTQYF
-	TRBJ2-7	TRBD1	TRBV12-3/TRBV12-4	TGTGCCAGCAGTTTCAGGGGGCTCTGGCAGTACTTC	CASSFRGLWQYF
-	TRBJ2-5	TRBD2	TRBV3-1	TGTGCCAGCAGCCTCCCGGGACTACCCCAAGAGACCCAGTACTTC	CASSLPGLPQETQYF
many	TRBJ2-1	-	TRBV7-2	TGTGCCAGCAGCCCCTCCTACAATGAGCAGTTCTTC	CASSPSYNEQFF
few	TRBJ2-3	TRBD1	TRBV20-1	TGCAGTGCTAGAGGGACAGGGATCACAGATACGCAGTATTTT	CSARGTGITDTQYF
-	TRBJ2-3	-	TRBV5-4	TGTGCCAGCAGCTGGGGGGGCGGGACTATTGTCTCTAGCACAGATACGCAGTATTTT	CASSWGGGTIVSSTDTQYF
few	TRBJ1-2	-	TRBV27	TGTGCCAGCAGCCGCAGCTTCGGGGGCTACACCTTC	CASSRSFGGYTF
many	TRBJ2-3	TRBD2	TRBV6-5	TGTGCCAGCAGTTCTAGCGGGGGGGCTCTGTATTTT	CASSSSGGALYF
many	TRBJ2-1	TRBD1	TRBV12-3/TRBV12-4	TGTGCCAGCAGTTTGCAAGGGGGCTCTAATGAGCAGTTCTTC	CASSLQGGSNEQFF
many	TRBJ2-7	TRBD1	TRBV9	TGTGCCAGCAGCCGGGACAGCTACTACGAGCAGTACTTC	CASSRDSYYEQYF
-	TRBJ2-6	-	TRBV20-1	TGCAGTGCTAGAGATGTGCAAACTGGGGCCAACGTCCTGACTTTC	CSARDVQTGANVLTF
-	TRBJ2-7	TRBD2	TRBV7-2	TGTGCCAGCAGCTTAGCCGACGGCGGGGGCTACGAGCAGTACTTC	CASSLADGGGYEQYF
few	TRBJ2-1	-	TRBV4-2	TGTGCCAGCAGCCAAGATCTGAGGAAACCCATCCCTAATGAGCAGTTCTTC	CASSQDLRKPIPNEQFF
few	TRBJ2-7	TRBD2	TRBV27	TGTGCCAGCAGTTTACTAGCGGGAGCTTTCAACGAGCAGTACTTC	CASSLLAGAFNEQYF
few	TRBJ2-2	-	TRBV2	TGTGCCAGCAGTGGGCCTCCCGGGGAGCTGTTTTTT	CASSGPPGELFF
-	TRBJ2-2	-	TRBV3-1	TGTGCCAGCAGCCAAAATGTACAGGCGAACACCGGGGAGCTGTTTTTT	CASSQNVQANTGELFF
-	TRBJ1-2	TRBD1	TRBV15	TGTGCCACCAGCGATCGGACAGGGGAAAGATATGGCTACACCTTC	CATSDRTGERYGYTF
-	TRBJ1-4	-	TRBV7-9	TGTGCCAGCAGCTTACGGGGGGGGCTGGATGAAAAACTGTTTTTT	CASSLRGGLDEKLFF
-	TRBJ2-2	TRBD1	TRBV28	TGTGCCAGCAGTTTGATCCGGACAGGGGGCATCGGGAACACCGGGGAGCTGTTTTTT	CASSLIRTGGIGNTGELFF
-	TRBJ1-2	TRBD1	TRBV20-1	TGCAGTGCTAGAAAGGACAGGGACTATGGCTACACCTTC	CSARKDRDYGYTF
-	TRBJ1-1	TRBD1	TRBV5-1	TGCGCCAGCAGCATTTTACAGGGGGTTGCTGAAGCTTTCTTT	CASSILQGVAEAFF
-	TRBJ1-2	TRBD1	TRBV15	TGTGCCACCAGCAGAACCGACAGGGGCTATGGCTACACCTTC	CATSRTDRGYGYTF
few	TRBJ2-1	TRBD2	TRBV12-3/TRBV12-4	TGTGCCAGCAGTTTGGGCTTGAGGACTAGCGGGAGGCCCTATACCAATGAGCAGTTCTTC	CASSLGLRTSGRPYTNEQFF
-	TRBJ2-1	TRBD2	TRBV29-1	TGCAGCGTTGTTTTCCGGGGGGGAACTCTCTACAATGAGCAGTTCTTC	CSVVFRGGTLYNEQFF
-	TRBJ2-7	-	TRBV29-1	TGCAGCGTTGAAGGTGGGGGCGAGCAGTACTTC	CSVEGGGEQYF
-	TRBJ1-2	TRBD1	TRBV5-6	TGTGCCAGCACCAACTTAAGACAGGGGGAGAGACGAGCTAACTATGGCTACACCTTC	CASTNLRQGERRANYGYTF
-	TRBJ2-5	-	TRBV20-1	TGCAGTGCTAGAGACCCGGGGGACACCGGAGAGACCCAGTACTTC	CSARDPGDTGETQYF
-	TRBJ2-1	TRBD2	TRBV5-5	TGTGCCAGCAGCTTAATCCCGCGCGGGGGTAACCACAATGAGCAGTTCTTC	CASSLIPRGGNHNEQFF
few	TRBJ2-3	TRBD2	TRBV5-1	TGCGCCAGCAGCCCCGCGTGGACTAGCGGGGGTGGGGCCACAGATACGCAGTATTTT	CASSPAWTSGGGATDTQYF
few	TRBJ2-2	-	TRBV24-1	TGTGCCACCGGGACCTCGGAGACCGGGGAGCTGTTTTTT	CATGTSETGELFF
many	TRBJ1-1	-	TRBV6-5	TGTGCCAGCAGTTACTCGAAGAACACTGAAGCTTTCTTT	CASSYSKNTEAFF